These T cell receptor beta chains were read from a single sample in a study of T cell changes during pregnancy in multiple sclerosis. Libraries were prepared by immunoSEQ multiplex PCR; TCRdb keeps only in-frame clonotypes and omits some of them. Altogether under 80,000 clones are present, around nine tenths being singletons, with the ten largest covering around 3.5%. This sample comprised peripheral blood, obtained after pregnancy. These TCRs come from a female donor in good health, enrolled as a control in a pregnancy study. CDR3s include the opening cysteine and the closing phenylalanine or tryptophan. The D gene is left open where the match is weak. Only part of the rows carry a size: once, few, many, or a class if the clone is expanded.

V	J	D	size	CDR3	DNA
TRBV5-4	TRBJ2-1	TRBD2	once	CASSAPVRGGVNEQFF	TGTGCCAGCAGCGCCCCTGTACGGGGGGGCGTCAATGAGCAGTTCTTC
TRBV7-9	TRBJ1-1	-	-	CASSLRIEGTRGAEAFF	TGTGCCAGCAGCTTAAGAATTGAAGGTACTCGGGGAGCTGAAGCTTTCTTT
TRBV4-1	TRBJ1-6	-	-	CASSQERGGRDSPLHF	TGCGCCAGCAGCCAAGAAAGGGGGGGTAGGGATTCACCCCTCCACTTT
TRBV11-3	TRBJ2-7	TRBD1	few	CASSLDRAGQVFYEQYF	TGTGCCAGCAGCTTAGATCGGGCAGGACAGGTTTTCTACGAGCAGTACTTC
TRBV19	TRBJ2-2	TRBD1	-	CASTRTGRSTGELFF	TGTGCCAGTACGAGGACAGGGAGGAGCACCGGGGAGCTGTTTTTT
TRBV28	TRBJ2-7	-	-	CATGGLQTYEQYF	TGTGCCACCGGGGGTTTGCAGACCTACGAGCAGTACTTC
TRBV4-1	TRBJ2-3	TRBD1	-	CASSPPVQGSTDTQYF	TGCGCCAGCAGCCCCCCTGTACAGGGGAGCACAGATACGCAGTATTTT
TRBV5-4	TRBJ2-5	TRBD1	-	CASSPPGQVQETQYF	TGTGCCAGCAGTCCCCCCGGACAGGTCCAAGAGACCCAGTACTTC
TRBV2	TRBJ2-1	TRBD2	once	CASLYGGASVHNEQFF	TGTGCCAGCTTGTACGGGGGGGCTTCGGTCCACAATGAGCAGTTCTTC
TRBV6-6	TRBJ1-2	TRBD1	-	CASSWGQGNYGYTF	TGTGCCAGCAGTTGGGGACAGGGAAACTATGGCTACACCTTC
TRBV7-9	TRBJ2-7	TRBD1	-	CASSPGGEQYF	TGTGCCAGCAGCCCAGGGGGTGAGCAGTACTTC
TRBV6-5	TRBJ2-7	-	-	CASIRIHGGSYEQYF	TGTGCCAGCATTCGTATACACGGAGGCTCCTACGAGCAGTACTTC
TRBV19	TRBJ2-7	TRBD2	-	CASQSTGGSSYEQYF	TGTGCCAGTCAATCTACGGGGGGATCCTCCTACGAGCAGTACTTC
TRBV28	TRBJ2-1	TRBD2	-	CASSPRRTSGGYNEQFF	TGTGCCAGCAGTCCTAGACGGACTAGCGGGGGCTACAATGAGCAGTTCTTC
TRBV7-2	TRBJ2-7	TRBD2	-	CASSLKGLAGVNEQYF	TGTGCCAGCAGCTTGAAGGGGCTAGCGGGAGTCAACGAGCAGTACTTC
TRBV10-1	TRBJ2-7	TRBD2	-	CASRLSGLKPYEQYF	TGCGCCAGCAGGCTCTCGGGACTAAAACCCTACGAGCAGTACTTC
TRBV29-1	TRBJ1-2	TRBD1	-	CSVEGPPDRGNYGYTF	TGCAGCGTTGAAGGTCCCCCCGACAGGGGAAACTATGGCTACACCTTC
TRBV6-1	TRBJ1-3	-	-	CASSEWTGGNTIYF	TGTGCCAGCAGTGAATGGACTGGAGGAAACACCATATATTTT
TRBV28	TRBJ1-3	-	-	CASIWSGGNTIYF	TGTGCCAGCATATGGTCAGGTGGAAACACCATATATTTT
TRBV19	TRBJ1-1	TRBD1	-	CASRQTGGRTEAFF	TGTGCCAGTAGGCAAACAGGGGGTCGAACTGAAGCTTTCTTT
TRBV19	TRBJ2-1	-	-	CASGLDREHEQFF	TGTGCCAGTGGGTTGGACCGGGAGCATGAGCAGTTCTTC
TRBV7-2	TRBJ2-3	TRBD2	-	CASSLGEGHTDTQYF	TGTGCCAGCAGCCTGGGGGAGGGGCACACAGATACGCAGTATTTT
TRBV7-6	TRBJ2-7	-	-	CASSPFQGDEQYF	TGTGCCAGCAGCCCTTTCCAGGGTGACGAGCAGTACTTC
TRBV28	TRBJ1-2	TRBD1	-	CASSSPGGPNYGYTF	TGTGCCAGCAGTTCTCCAGGGGGCCCCAACTATGGCTACACCTTC
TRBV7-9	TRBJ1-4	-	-	CASTNAKQGVGYEKLFF	TGTGCCAGCACCAACGCCAAACAGGGAGTTGGGTATGAAAAACTGTTTTTT
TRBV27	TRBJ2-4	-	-	CASSLGTGGDIQYF	TGTGCCAGCAGTTTAGGTACAGGGGGGGACATTCAGTACTTC
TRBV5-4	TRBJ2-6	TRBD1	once	CASMMERDRESGANVLTF	TGTGCCAGCATGATGGAGCGGGACAGGGAGTCTGGGGCCAACGTCCTGACTTTC
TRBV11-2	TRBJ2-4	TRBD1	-	CASSVTGGNIQYF	TGTGCCAGCAGTGTGACAGGGGGAAACATTCAGTACTTC
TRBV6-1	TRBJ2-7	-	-	CASSDTRGGEQYF	TGTGCCAGCAGTGATACCAGGGGTGGAGAGCAGTACTTC
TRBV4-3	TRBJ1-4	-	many	CASSQEDGKLFF	TGCGCCAGCAGCCAAGAAGACGGGAAACTGTTTTTT
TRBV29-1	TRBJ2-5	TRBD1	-	CSVRQGRETQYF	TGCAGCGTTAGACAGGGCCGGGAGACCCAGTACTTC
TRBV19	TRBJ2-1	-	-	CASSIGAGDADEQFF	TGTGCCAGTAGTATAGGGGCAGGGGACGCGGATGAGCAGTTCTTC
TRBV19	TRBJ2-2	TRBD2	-	CASSYGLAGKSGELFF	TGTGCCAGTAGTTATGGACTAGCGGGGAAGTCCGGGGAGCTGTTTTTT
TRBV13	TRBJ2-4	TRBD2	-	CATSLAGEAKNIQYF	TGTGCCACCTCGCTAGCGGGAGAGGCCAAAAACATTCAGTACTTC
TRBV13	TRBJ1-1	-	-	CASSFFGASEAFF	TGTGCCAGCAGCTTTTTTGGGGCCTCCGAAGCTTTCTTT
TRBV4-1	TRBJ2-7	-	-	CASSQGVVQGPHEQYF	TGCGCCAGCAGCCAAGGAGTCGTACAGGGCCCTCACGAGCAGTACTTC
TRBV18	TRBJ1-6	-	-	CASSPNVRRGNNSPLHF	TGTGCCAGCTCACCAAACGTTCGTAGGGGGAATAATTCACCCCTCCACTTT
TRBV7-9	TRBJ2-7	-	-	CASSLAGAGTGFEQYF	TGTGCCAGCAGCTTAGCGGGCGCCGGGACTGGATTCGAGCAGTACTTC
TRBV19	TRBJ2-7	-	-	CASSIDSRSSYEQYF	TGTGCCAGTAGTATCGATAGCCGCTCCTCCTACGAGCAGTACTTC
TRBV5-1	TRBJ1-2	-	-	CASSSSETNYGYTF	TGCGCCAGCAGCTCTAGCGAGACAAACTATGGCTACACCTTC
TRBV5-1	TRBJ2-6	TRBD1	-	CASSILQGAGGANVLTF	TGCGCCAGCAGCATACTACAGGGGGCGGGAGGGGCCAACGTCCTGACTTTC
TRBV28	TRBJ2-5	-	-	CASSFGGARMETQYF	TGTGCCAGCAGTTTTGGGGGGGCGCGAATGGAGACCCAGTACTTC
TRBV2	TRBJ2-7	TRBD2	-	CASSLSGGAYEQYF	TGTGCCAGCAGCCTAAGCGGGGGGGCCTACGAGCAGTACTTC
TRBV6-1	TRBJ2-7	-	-	CASSVGGISYEQYF	TGTGCCAGCAGTGTTGGGGGGATCTCCTACGAGCAGTACTTC
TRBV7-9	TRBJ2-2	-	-	CASSLRRATGELFF	TGTGCCAGCAGCTTACGCAGGGCTACCGGGGAGCTGTTTTTT
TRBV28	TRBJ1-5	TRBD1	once	CASSQTDRQDQPQHF	TGTGCCAGCAGTCAGACGGACAGGCAAGATCAGCCCCAGCATTTT
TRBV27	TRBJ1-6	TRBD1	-	CASRIGDRGSPLHF	TGTGCCAGCCGTATTGGGGACAGGGGATCACCCCTCCACTTT
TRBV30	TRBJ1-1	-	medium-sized	CAWSVQGYGGAFF	TGTGCCTGGAGTGTACAGGGTTATGGGGGAGCTTTCTTT
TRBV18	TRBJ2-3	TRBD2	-	CASSPIGTSADTQYF	TGTGCCAGCTCACCAATCGGGACTAGCGCTGATACGCAGTATTTT
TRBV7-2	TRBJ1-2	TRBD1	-	CASSLTGGIGYTF	TGTGCCAGCAGCTTAACAGGGGGAATAGGCTACACCTTC
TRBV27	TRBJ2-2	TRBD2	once	CASSFQRDGSGELFF	TGTGCCAGCAGTTTCCAGCGGGATGGATCCGGGGAGCTGTTTTTT
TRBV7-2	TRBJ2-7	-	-	CASSLETSSEQYF	TGTGCCAGCAGCTTAGAGACTAGTAGCGAGCAGTACTTC